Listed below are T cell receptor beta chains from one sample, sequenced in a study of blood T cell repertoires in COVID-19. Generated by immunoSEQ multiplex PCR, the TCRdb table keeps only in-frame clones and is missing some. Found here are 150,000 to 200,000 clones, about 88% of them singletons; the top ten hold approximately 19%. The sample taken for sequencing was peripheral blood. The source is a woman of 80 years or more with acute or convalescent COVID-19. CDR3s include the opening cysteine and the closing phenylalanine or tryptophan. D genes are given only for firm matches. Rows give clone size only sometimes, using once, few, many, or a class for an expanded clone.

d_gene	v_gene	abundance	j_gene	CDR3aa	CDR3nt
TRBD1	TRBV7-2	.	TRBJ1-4	CASSRTGAFNEKLFF	TGTGCCAGCAGCCGGACAGGAGCCTTTAATGAAAAACTGTTTTTT
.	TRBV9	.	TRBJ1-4	CASSPGGGATNEKLFF	TGTGCCAGCAGCCCGGGGGGGGGCGCGACTAATGAAAAACTGTTTTTT
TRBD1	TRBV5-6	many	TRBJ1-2	CASTLGQKLNYGYTF	TGTGCCAGCACCCTGGGACAGAAACTTAACTATGGCTACACCTTC
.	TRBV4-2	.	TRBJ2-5	CASSQGIAEETQYF	TGTGCCAGCAGCCAAGGAATAGCTGAAGAGACCCAGTACTTC
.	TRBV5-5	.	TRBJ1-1	CASSLFDRQNTEAFF	TGTGCCAGCAGCTTGTTCGACAGACAGAACACTGAAGCTTTCTTT
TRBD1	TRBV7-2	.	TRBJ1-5	CASGQGNNQPQHF	TGTGCCAGCGGACAGGGGAACAATCAGCCCCAGCATTTT
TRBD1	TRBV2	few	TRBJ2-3	CASSISGGLSTDTQYF	TGTGCCAGCAGTATCTCAGGGGGCCTGAGCACAGATACGCAGTATTTT
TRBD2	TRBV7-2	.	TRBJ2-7	CASSLAGEGLDEQYF	TGTGCCAGCAGCTTAGCGGGGGAGGGCCTCGACGAGCAGTACTTC
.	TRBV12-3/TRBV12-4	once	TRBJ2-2	CASSLLETGELFF	TGTGCCAGCAGTCTACTAGAGACCGGGGAGCTGTTTTTT
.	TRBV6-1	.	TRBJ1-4	CASSEEANEKLFF	TGTGCCAGCAGTGAGGAGGCTAATGAAAAACTGTTTTTT
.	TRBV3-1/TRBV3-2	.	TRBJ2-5	CASSQQGLGGETQYF	TGTGCCAGCAGCCAACAGGGTTTGGGTGGGGAGACCCAGTACTTC
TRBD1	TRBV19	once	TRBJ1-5	CASISTGGLLGQPQHF	TGTGCCAGTATCAGCACAGGGGGCTTATTGGGTCAGCCCCAGCATTTT
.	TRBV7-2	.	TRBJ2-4	CASSPPGSGAKNIQYF	TGTGCCAGCAGCCCACCCGGGAGTGGTGCCAAAAACATTCAGTACTTC
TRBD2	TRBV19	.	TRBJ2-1	CASSRASGRYNEQFF	TGTGCCAGTAGTAGGGCTAGCGGGAGATACAATGAGCAGTTCTTC
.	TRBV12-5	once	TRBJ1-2	CASGLAADFYGYTF	TGTGCTAGTGGTTTGGCCGCGGACTTCTATGGCTACACCTTC
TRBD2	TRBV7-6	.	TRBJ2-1	CASSTSLAGESYNEQFF	TGTGCCAGCAGCACCTCGTTAGCGGGAGAATCCTACAATGAGCAGTTCTTC
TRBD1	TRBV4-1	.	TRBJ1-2	CASSQAPGTGTNYGYTF	TGCGCCAGCAGCCAAGCCCCCGGGACAGGGACTAACTATGGCTACACCTTC
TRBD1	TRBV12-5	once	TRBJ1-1	CASGRDRVQWNTEAFF	TGTGCTAGTGGTCGCGACAGGGTTCAGTGGAACACTGAAGCTTTCTTT
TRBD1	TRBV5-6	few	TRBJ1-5	CASSFWTGSRSGEQPQHF	TGTGCCAGCAGCTTCTGGACAGGTTCACGCAGTGGGGAACAGCCCCAGCATTTT
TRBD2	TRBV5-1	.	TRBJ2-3	CASSVAGRTTDTQYF	TGCGCCAGCAGCGTAGCGGGGCGGACGACAGATACGCAGTATTTT
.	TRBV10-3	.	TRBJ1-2	CAIANLGGDRANYGYTF	TGTGCCATCGCAAATTTAGGGGGGGATAGGGCTAACTATGGCTACACCTTC
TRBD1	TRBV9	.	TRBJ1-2	CASSVVGQGVYGYTF	TGTGCCAGCAGCGTAGTGGGACAGGGAGTTTATGGCTACACCTTC
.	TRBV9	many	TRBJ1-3	CASSVAGAPGNTIYF	TGTGCCAGCAGCGTTGCAGGGGCCCCTGGAAACACCATATATTTT
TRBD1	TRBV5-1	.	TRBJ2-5	CASSSGTGLETQYF	TGCGCCAGCAGCTCAGGGACAGGGCTGGAGACCCAGTACTTC
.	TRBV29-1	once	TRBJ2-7	CSVGELVIGGEQYF	TGCAGCGTTGGGGAGCTAGTCATCGGCGGTGAGCAGTACTTC
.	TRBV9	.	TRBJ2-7	CASSGSLGADYEQYF	TGTGCCAGCAGCGGTAGTCTGGGGGCCGACTACGAGCAGTACTTC
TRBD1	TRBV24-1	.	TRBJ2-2	CATSDPGTGGTGELFF	TGTGCCACCAGTGACCCCGGGACAGGGGGAACCGGGGAGCTGTTTTTT
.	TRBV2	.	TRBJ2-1	CASSESQGLRFF	TGTGCCAGCAGTGAAAGCCAGGGACTGAGGTTCTTC
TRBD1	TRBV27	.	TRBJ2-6	CASSWLTGAGANVLTF	TGTGCCAGCAGTTGGCTTACAGGGGCTGGGGCCAACGTCCTGACTTTC
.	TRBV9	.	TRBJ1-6	CASSVNWNSPLHF	TGTGCCAGCAGCGTAAACTGGAATTCACCCCTCCACTTT
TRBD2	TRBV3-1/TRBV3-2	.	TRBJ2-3	CASSPLAGEGTDTQYF	TGTGCCAGCAGCCCACTAGCGGGAGAGGGCACAGATACGCAGTATTTT
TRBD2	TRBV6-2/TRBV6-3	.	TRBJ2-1	CASSEPGLAYNNEQFF	TGTGCCAGCAGCGAACCGGGACTAGCTTATAACAATGAGCAGTTCTTC
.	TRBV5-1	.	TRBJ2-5	CASSLGGGRLGIETQYF	TGCGCCAGCAGCTTGGGAGGGGGACGCTTAGGTATTGAGACCCAGTACTTC
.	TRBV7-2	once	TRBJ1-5	CASSLTGGNQPQHF	TGTGCCAGCAGCTTAACCGGGGGCAATCAGCCCCAGCATTTT
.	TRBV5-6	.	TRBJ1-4	CASSYIGSEKLFF	TGTGCCAGCAGCTACATCGGGAGTGAAAAACTGTTTTTT
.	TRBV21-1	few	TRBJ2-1	CASSTRLAGVKPSYNEQFF	TGTGCCAGCAGCACCCGACTAGCGGGAGTTAAGCCGTCCTACAATGAGCAGTTCTTC
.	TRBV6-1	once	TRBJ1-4	CASSEALILFF	TGTGCCAGCAGTGAAGCGCTAATCCTGTTTTTT
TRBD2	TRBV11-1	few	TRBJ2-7	CASSLGGLVRDEQYF	TGTGCCAGCAGCTTAGGAGGACTAGTAAGGGACGAGCAGTACTTC
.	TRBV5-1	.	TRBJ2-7	CASSYYGSEQYF	TGCGCCAGCAGCTACTACGGGAGCGAGCAGTACTTC
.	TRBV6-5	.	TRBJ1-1	CASSFGQGNTEAFF	TGTGCCAGCAGTTTCGGCCAGGGGAACACTGAAGCTTTCTTT
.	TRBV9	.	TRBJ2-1	CASSSRSHTSYNEQFF	TGTGCCAGCAGCTCCCGGAGCCACACCAGCTACAATGAGCAGTTCTTC
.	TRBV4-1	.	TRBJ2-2	CASSQPGRGTGELFF	TGCGCCAGCAGCCAACCCGGACGGGGCACCGGGGAGCTGTTTTTT
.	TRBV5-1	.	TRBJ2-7	CASSWMEGREVREQYF	TGCGCCAGCAGCTGGATGGAAGGGCGGGAAGTGCGGGAGCAGTACTTC
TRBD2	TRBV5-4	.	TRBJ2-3	CASSLVGRADTQYF	TGTGCCAGCAGCTTGGTAGGGAGGGCAGATACGCAGTATTTT
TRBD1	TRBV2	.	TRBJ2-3	CASRLGQAVRRGTDTQYF	TGTGCCAGCCGCTTGGGACAGGCGGTCCGTAGGGGCACAGATACGCAGTATTTT
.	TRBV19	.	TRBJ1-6	CASNSGVDSPLHF	TGTGCCAGCAACTCGGGGGTAGATTCACCCCTCCACTTT
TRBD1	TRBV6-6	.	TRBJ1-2	CASSYRVQGGFYGYTF	TGTGCCAGCAGTTATAGGGTCCAGGGGGGCTTCTATGGCTACACCTTC
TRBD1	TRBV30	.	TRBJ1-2	CAWRPGGTWRGYTF	TGTGCCTGGAGGCCAGGGGGCACGTGGCGGGGCTACACCTTC
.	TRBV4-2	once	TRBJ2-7	CASSQDKRGRTYEQYF	TGTGCCAGCAGCCAAGATAAGCGAGGGCGAACCTACGAGCAGTACTTC
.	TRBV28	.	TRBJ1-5	CASSLAGEGNQPQHF	TGTGCCAGCAGTTTAGCAGGGGAAGGCAATCAGCCCCAGCATTTT
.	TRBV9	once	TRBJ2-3	CASSVGGGSSTDTQYF	TGTGCCAGCAGCGTAGGCGGTGGAAGTAGCACAGATACGCAGTATTTT
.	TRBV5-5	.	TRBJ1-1	CASSLQPRNTEAFF	TGTGCCAGCAGCTTACAGCCTCGGAACACTGAAGCTTTCTTT
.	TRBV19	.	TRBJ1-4	CASTPPGSNEKLFF	TGTGCCAGTACCCCCCCAGGGTCTAATGAAAAACTGTTTTTT
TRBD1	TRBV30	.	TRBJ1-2	CAWSTSQGASNYGYTF	TGTGCCTGGAGTACGTCGCAGGGGGCAAGTAACTATGGCTACACCTTC
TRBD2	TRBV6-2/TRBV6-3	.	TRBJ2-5	CASSRTSGGYQETQYF	TGTGCCAGCAGTCGGACTAGCGGGGGGTACCAAGAGACCCAGTACTTC
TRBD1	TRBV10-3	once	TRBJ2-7	CATRQGGYEQYF	TGTGCCACCCGACAGGGGGGGTACGAGCAGTACTTC
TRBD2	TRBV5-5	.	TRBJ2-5	CASSLVGSGGSETQYF	TGTGCCAGCAGCTTGGTGGGTAGCGGGGGGTCGGAGACCCAGTACTTC
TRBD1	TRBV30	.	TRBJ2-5	CACATGGRVETQYF	TGTGCCTGTGCTACAGGGGGAAGGGTTGAGACCCAGTACTTC
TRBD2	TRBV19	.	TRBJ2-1	CASSIPLAGAGDEQFF	TGTGCCAGTAGTATCCCCCTAGCGGGAGCCGGAGATGAGCAGTTCTTC
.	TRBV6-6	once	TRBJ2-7	CASSYGTDRSAYEQYF	TGTGCCAGCAGTTATGGGACGGACAGAAGCGCCTACGAGCAGTACTTC